Below are 8 T cell receptor beta chains sequenced from a single sample in a study of cytomegalovirus exposure and HLA in healthy donors. In the PCR, 60 Vbeta and 13 Jbeta primers were used. Method: immunoSEQ multiplex PCR; TCRdb's copy keeps in-frame clones and lacks some. This sample has 160,000 or so clones; 77% occur once, and the top ten carry roughly 1.4%. Sample: PBMCs. Receptor source: a woman younger than 45 in good health and CMV-seronegative.

The chain combines TRBV18 with TRBJ1-1; a weak D match, TRBD1 (6 bases). Germline CDR1 is KGHSH and CDR2 is LQKENI. Trimming removed 4 bases at V and 3 bases at J, with 9 bases between. The CDR3 is 13 residues long. The CDR3 loop reads CASSLAGDTEAFF. Here the CDR3 DNA reads TGTGCCAGCTCACTCGCAGGGGACACTGAAGCTTTCTTT. The full variable domain, its missing parts supplied by reference TRBV18 and TRBJ1-1, is NAGVMQNPRHLVRRRGQEARLRCSPMKGHSHVYWYRQLPEEGLKFMVYLQKENIIDESGMPKERFSAEFPKEGPSILRIQQVVRGDSAAYFCASSLAGDTEAFFGQGTRLTVV.

The J gene is TRBJ1-3, the V gene TRBV7-8, with D hard to call. The length of the CDR3 is 16 residues. The germline V gene encodes CDR1 SGHVS and CDR2 FQNEAQ. The ends were cut back, 5 bases at V and 0 bases at J, with 14 bases in the middle. CDR3 coding DNA: TGTGCCAGCAGCGACCTCCACAGAGACTCTGGAAACACCATATATTTT. Its translation is CASSDLHRDSGNTIYF.

CDR3 sequence reads: CASGFAERPTGELFF. The DNA for the CDR3 is TGTGCTAGTGGTTTTGCGGAGCGGCCCACCGGGGAGCTGTTTTTT. The chain carries TRBV12-5 and TRBJ2-2; possible D gene TRBD2, 5 bases. V lost 3 bases and J lost 4, with 12 bases in between. The CDR3 is 15 amino acids. CDR1 and CDR2 (germline): LGHNT, FRNRAP.

V gene TRBV19 combines with J gene TRBJ2-7; the D gene is possibly TRBD2 (5 bases). Germline-derived CDR1 and CDR2 are LNHDA and SQIVND (reference sequence). The CDR3 contains 14 residues. V lost 7 bases to trimming and J lost 4 bases, with 17 bases between them. The CDR3 DNA follows: TGTGCCAGTATGGATCCGGGGAACAAGTACGAGCAGTACTTC. Translated, it gives CASMDPGNKYEQYF.

The chain combines TRBV18 with TRBJ2-5; TRBD2 aligns across 14 bases. V lost 2 bases, J lost 1 base, and 3 bases stayed unmatched. Germline CDR1 and CDR2: KGHSH and LQKENI. The CDR3 is 17 amino acids. The DNA of the CDR3 is TGTGCCAGCTCACCATCCGGACTAGCGGGGGGCCAAGAGACCCAGTACTTC. Translating it yields CASSPSGLAGGQETQYF.

The rearrangement uses TRBV5-4 and TRBJ1-2; TRBD1 matches 8 bases. V dropped 4 bases and J dropped 4; count of bases not matched to a gene: 12. The CDR3 is made up of 16 amino acids. CDR1 is SGHNT and CDR2 is YYREEE in the germline V gene (reference sequence). DNA of the CDR3: TGTGCCAGCAGCCTCCCATCCAGGGGGCGCGTCTATGGCTACACCTTC. Translation gives CASSLPSRGRVYGYTF.

The rearrangement uses TRBV30 and TRBJ1-4, with D possibly being TRBD1 (5 bases). CDR1 is GTSNPN, CDR2 SVGIG, per germline (reference sequence). V lost 0 bases and J lost 4, with 12 bases in between. The CDR3 loop spans 15 amino acids. DNA of the CDR3: TGTGCCTGGAGTGTATCACAGGTGATTAATGAAAAACTGTTTTTT. This codes for CAWSVSQVINEKLFF. The full variable domain, rest sourced from reference TRBV30 and TRBJ1-4, is SQTIHQWPATLVQPVGSPLSLECTVEGTSNPNLYWYRQAAGRGLQLLFYSVGIGQISSEVPQNLSASRPQDRQFILSSKKLLLSDSGFYLCAWSVSQVINEKLFFGSGTQLSVL.

This chain connects TRBV29-1 to TRBJ1-3; 11 bases align to TRBD1. The CDR3 runs 13 residues. The V segment lost 6 bases and the J segment 4 bases; nucleotides outside the gene matches: 2. From germline, CDR1 is SQVTM and CDR2 ANQGSEA. DNA for the CDR3: TGCAGCGTGGGACAGGGGGACGGAAACACCATATATTTT. It translates to CSVGQGDGNTIYF.